These 21 T cell receptor beta chains share one sample of origin, sequenced in a study of blood T cell repertoires in COVID-19. Data came from immunoSEQ multiplex PCR; TCRdb stores just in-frame clones and leaves some out. Of 350,000 to 400,000 clones in the sample, around 89% are singletons; the top ten hold roughly 1.2%. The sequencing sample was made of PBMCs or T cells enriched from blood (not recorded which). The receptors shown here come from a woman younger than 35 who had recovered from COVID-19.

CDR3 sequence: CASRPRDRDTDTQYF. In nucleotides, the CDR3 is TGTGCCAGCAGACCTAGGGACAGGGACACAGATACGCAGTATTTT. V gene TRBV14 combines with J gene TRBJ2-3, with 9 bases fitting TRBD1. The CDR3 runs to 15 residues. The germline CDR1 and CDR2 sequences are SGHDN and FVKESK. Germline trimming cut 6 bases from V and 2 bases from J; bases unmatched to any gene: 6.

In nucleotides, the CDR3 is TGCAGCGTTGGGGGTGGACAGTCTATCTCTGGGGCCAACGTCCTGACTTTC. It encodes CSVGGGQSISGANVLTF. The chain employs TRBV29-1 and TRBJ2-6; tentatively, D is TRBD1 (6 bases). Trimming pared 4 bases from V and 0 bases from J, leaving 16 bases between. Per the germline V gene, CDR1 is SQVTM and CDR2 is ANQGSEA. CDR3 length equals 17 residues.

The gene calls are TRBV19 and TRBJ2-3; TRBD2 matches at 8 bases. The CDR3 consists of 15 residues. The J segment lost 4 bases and the V segment lost 7 bases, leaving 10 bases of the junction unmatched. CDR1 is LNHDA, CDR2 SQIVND, per germline (reference sequence). CDR3 sequence: CASTLGGGGPDTQYF. The CDR3, as DNA: TGTGCCAGTACCCTGGGCGGCGGGGGGCCAGATACGCAGTATTTT.

The chain is built from TRBV2 and TRBJ1-5; a weak D match, TRBD1 (6 bases). The CDR3 loop spans 15 amino acids. Germline loops: CDR1 SNHLY, CDR2 FYNNEI. Between the trimmed V and J ends, which lost 7 bases and 6 bases, there was a span of 19 bases. CDR3 sequence (DNA): TGTGCCAGCATGATTGGGGGGGCGCGGGGTCAGCCCCAGCATTTT. Its translation is CASMIGGARGQPQHF. The full variable domain, completed using reference TRBV2 and TRBJ1-5, is EPEVTQTPSHQVTQMGQEVILRCVPISNHLYFYWYRQILGQKVEFLVSFYNNEISEKSEIFDDQFSVERPDGSNFTLKIRSTKLEDSAMYFCASMIGGARGQPQHFGDGTRLSIL.

V and J are TRBV9 and TRBJ2-7, with TRBD2 as a possible D gene (5 bases). The CDR3 length is 14 residues. Germline values: CDR1 SGDLS, CDR2 YYNGEE. V dropped 4 bases and J dropped 0 bases, with 11 bases sitting between them. The CDR3 nucleotides are TGTGCCAGCAGCCCTAGCCCTGCCTCCTACGAGCAGTACTTC. It specifies CASSPSPASYEQYF.

The gene calls are TRBV30 and TRBJ2-5; tentative D call: TRBD1 (6 bases). V lost 5 bases and J 5 bases, leaving 12 bases between the germline ends. Germline values: CDR1 GTSNPN, CDR2 SVGIG (reference sequence). This CDR3 has 12 residues. Here the CDR3 reads CAWVQGRETQYF. The CDR3 bases are TGTGCCTGGGTACAGGGCCGGGAGACCCAGTACTTC.

The chain links TRBV29-1 to TRBJ1-2; D remains ambiguous. Germline V gene sequence: CDR1 SQVTM, CDR2 ANQGSEA. The V end lost 2 bases, the J end lost 5 bases, and 6 bases lay between the germline ends. This CDR3 contains 11 residues. The CDR3 nucleotides read TGCAGCGTTGAAATCGGGTATGGCTACACCTTC. This translates into CSVEIGYGYTF.

This clone showed up many times. The genes are TRBV6-2 or TRBV6-3 and TRBJ2-1, with D possibly being TRBD1 (6 bases). The CDR3 has 14 residues. The germline V gene has CDR1 MNHEY and CDR2 SVGEGT. V shed 2 bases and J shed 2 bases, with 7 bases lying between them. The CDR3 DNA is TGTGCCAGCAGTTACCGGGACACCTACAATGAGCAGTTCTTC. This codes for CASSYRDTYNEQFF.

The gene calls are TRBV9 and TRBJ2-5, with TRBD1 matching 8 bases. V trimming: 4 bases; J trimming: 5 bases; junction bases outside the gene matches: 7. This CDR3 is 14 amino acids long. Germline-derived CDR1 and CDR2 are SGDLS and YYNGEE. The CDR3 bases are TGTGCCAGCAGCTCCCGGACAGGGAGGGAGACCCAGTACTTC. It specifies CASSSRTGRETQYF.

The chain joins TRBV27 to TRBJ2-3; a weak D match, TRBD2 (7 bases). This CDR3 comprises 16 residues. V was pared by 5 bases and J by 5 bases, with 20 bases between. Germline V CDR1 and CDR2: MNHEY, SMNVEV (reference sequence). CDR3 nucleotide sequence: TGTGCCAGCAGTACCTCCCCCCGGGGGGCCGTAGATACGCAGTATTTT. Encoded protein: CASSTSPRGAVDTQYF.

The rearrangement links TRBV11-2 to TRBJ1-5; D is unresolved. Looked up from germline, CDR1 is SGHAT and CDR2 is FQNNGV. There are 14 residues in the CDR3. The V and J ends lost 4 bases and 4 bases respectively, with 11 bases between them. The CDR3 protein is CASSSNAANQPQHF. DNA for the CDR3: TGTGCCAGCAGCTCTAACGCCGCAAATCAGCCCCAGCATTTT. Full variable domain (remainder filled in from reference TRBV11-2 and TRBJ1-5): EAGVAQSPRYKIIEKRQSVAFWCNPISGHATLYWYQQILGQGPKLLIQFQNNGVVDDSQLPKDRFSAERLKGVDSTLKIQPAKLEDSAVYLCASSSNAANQPQHFGDGTRLSIL.

The V and J genes are TRBV7-9 and TRBJ2-1; TRBD2 aligns across 14 bases. Trimming removed 2 bases from V and 1 base from J; junction bases left unmatched: 4. This CDR3 spans 18 amino acids. Per the germline V gene, CDR1 is SEHNR and CDR2 is FQNEAQ (reference sequence). The CDR3 loop is CASSLPGLAGGSYNEQFF. CDR3 nucleotides: TGTGCCAGCAGCTTACCCGGACTAGCGGGGGGATCCTACAATGAGCAGTTCTTC.

This chain connects TRBV5-4 to TRBJ2-7; 7 bases match TRBD1. Germline V gives CDR1 SGHNT, CDR2 YYREEE (reference sequence). Trimming took 4 bases from V and 2 from J; bases not matched to a gene: 12. CDR3 length: 16 amino acids. The CDR3 protein is CASSPATGAIAYEQYF. In DNA form, the CDR3 reads TGTGCCAGCAGCCCGGCAACAGGGGCCATTGCCTACGAGCAGTACTTC.

This chain joins TRBV5-1 and TRBJ2-3; a weak D match, TRBD2 (6 bases). Germline lookup yields CDR1 SGHRS and CDR2 YFSETQ. CDR3 length equals 15 residues. The V end lost 3 bases, the J end lost 1 base, and 12 bases lay between the germline ends. The CDR3, as DNA: TGCGCCAGCAGCTATTCTCCGGGGGGCACAGATACGCAGTATTTT. It is translated as CASSYSPGGTDTQYF.

The rearrangement links TRBV6-5 to TRBJ2-5; 10 nucleotides agree with TRBD2. CDR3 length: 15 amino acids. The germline CDR1 and CDR2 sequences are MNHEY and SVGAGI. V trimming: 6 bases; J trimming: 4 bases; junction bases outside the gene matches: 8. The CDR3 reads CASRPPTSGLETQYF. The CDR3 DNA is TGTGCCAGCAGACCCCCGACTAGCGGGCTAGAGACCCAGTACTTC.

This sequence joins TRBV29-1 and TRBJ2-7; D might be TRBD1 (5 bases). The germline CDR1 and CDR2 sequences are SQVTM and ANQGSEA. The CDR3 has 12 residues. Trimming removed 7 bases at V and 1 base at J, with 11 bases between. CDR3 bases: TGCAGCGCTATGGGGCGGTCCTACGAGCAGTACTTC. It translates to CSAMGRSYEQYF.

This chain links TRBV7-6 with TRBJ2-2; D might be TRBD1 (5 bases). The CDR3 runs to 15 residues. Germline V gene sequence: CDR1 SGHVS, CDR2 FNYEAQ. V lost 6 bases and J lost 4, with 15 bases in between. CDR3 residues: CASRVLQAPTGELFF. The CDR3 nucleotides are TGTGCCAGCAGGGTGTTACAGGCTCCCACCGGGGAGCTGTTTTTT.

The V gene is TRBV28, the J gene TRBJ2-7; TRBD1 matches 9 bases. With 4 bases clipped from V and 7 bases from J, the junction kept 11 bases outside the gene matches. The germline V gene has CDR1 MDHEN and CDR2 SYDVKM. CDR3 length equals 15 residues. Here the CDR3 reads CASSSGTGFFWEQYF. For the CDR3, the DNA is TGTGCCAGCAGTTCCGGGACAGGGTTTTTCTGGGAGCAGTACTTC.

The chain has TRBV29-1 and TRBJ1-1, with no clear D. The CDR3 is 16 amino acids. The germline V gene encodes CDR1 SQVTM and CDR2 ANQGSEA. The germline V and J ends were trimmed by 1 base and 4 bases, with 19 bases remaining between them. The CDR3: CSVEGLIEMGSTEAFF. The CDR3 nucleotides are TGCAGCGTTGAAGGCCTGATCGAGATGGGGAGCACTGAAGCTTTCTTT.

The CDR3 nucleotides are TGTGCCAGCAGTCCGGGGTCCGGTGCCTATGGCTACACCTTC. This translates into CASSPGSGAYGYTF. The chain combines TRBV6-5 with TRBJ1-2; D is unclear. The germline gives CDR1 MNHEY, CDR2 SVGAGI. V lost 5 bases and J lost 4, with 14 bases in between. This CDR3 region has 14 residues.

This sequence joins TRBV7-9 and TRBJ1-2; the match to TRBD1 covers 7 bases. The V gene's germline CDR1 is SEHNR and CDR2 FQNEAQ (reference sequence). The CDR3 runs to 11 residues. V lost 5 bases, J lost 13 bases, and 7 bases stayed unmatched. CDR3 region: CASSAGGIGTF. The CDR3, as DNA: TGTGCCAGCAGCGCAGGGGGGATTGGCACCTTC.